What follows describes a single TCR beta chain. This entry is derived from a study of T cell responses to AZD1222 COVID-19 vaccine. Profiled with immunoSEQ multiplex PCR; TCRdb holds only in-frame clones, not every one. The table includes about 180,000 clones, just over 90% detected once. CDR1 and CDR2 from the germline V gene are LGHNA and YSLEER. Trimming pared 0 bases from V and 2 bases from J, leaving 8 bases between. The CDR3 is made up of 14 amino acids. The sample here was peripheral blood, taken on day 0 of AZD1222 vaccination. The chain joins TRBV4-3 to TRBJ2-7; no reliable D call. The source is an adult in good health. The CDR3 region has the DNA TGCGCCAGCAGCCAAGAGATAGGACCCTACGAGCAGTACTTC. It specifies CASSQEIGPYEQYF.